This TCR beta chain came from a study of long-term antiretroviral therapy in people with HIV. Study summary: In the earliest collections, sampling predates the 2015 immediate-ART recommendation by about a decade.

Ahead of DNA extraction, samples held roughly 1-11 million cryopreserved PBMC each. Sequencing relied on immunoSEQ assay v3.0, run at survey level. Sequencing used immunoSEQ multiplex PCR; TCRdb keeps in-frame clones, though not all of them. The sample has 25,000 to 30,000 clones, 75% to 90% seen once. Concerning this clone itself: What it recognizes is unknown.

General study findings and limits: Whichever time point was examined, clones expanded before ART dominated the repertoire. The study found that diversity rose after ART but stayed below transplant donor controls.

The junction had 8 bases not matched to a gene; V was cut back by 7 bases and J by 7 bases. CDR1 and CDR2 from the germline V gene are SNHLY and FYNNEI. CDR3 size: 15 residues. The sequence was collected from a man aged 50-59 years with HIV. This specimen consisted of unsorted PBMCs, obtained 3.2 years before starting antiretroviral therapy. The gene calls are TRBV2 and TRBJ2-1; 12 bases map to TRBD1. CDR3 amino acids: CASKGTGGADNEQFF. The CDR3 DNA sequence: TGTGCCAGCAAGGGGACAGGGGGCGCGGATAATGAGCAGTTCTTC.